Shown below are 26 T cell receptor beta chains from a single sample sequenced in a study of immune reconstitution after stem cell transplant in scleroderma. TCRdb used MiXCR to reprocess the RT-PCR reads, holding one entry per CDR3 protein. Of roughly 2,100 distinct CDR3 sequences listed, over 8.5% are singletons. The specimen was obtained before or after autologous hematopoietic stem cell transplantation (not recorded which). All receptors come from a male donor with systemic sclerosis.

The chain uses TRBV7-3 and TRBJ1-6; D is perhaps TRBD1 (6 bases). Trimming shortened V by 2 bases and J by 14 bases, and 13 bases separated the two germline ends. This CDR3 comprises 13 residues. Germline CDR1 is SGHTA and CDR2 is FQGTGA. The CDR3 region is CASSLWGGSTLHF. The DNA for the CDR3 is TGTGCCAGCAGCTTATGGGGGGGCTCGACCCTCCACTTT.

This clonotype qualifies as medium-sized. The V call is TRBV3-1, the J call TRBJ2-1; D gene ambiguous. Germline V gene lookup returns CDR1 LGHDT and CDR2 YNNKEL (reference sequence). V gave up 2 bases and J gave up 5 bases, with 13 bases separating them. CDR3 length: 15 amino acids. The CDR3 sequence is CASSQPKTENNEQFF. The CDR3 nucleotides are TGTGCCAGCAGCCAACCCAAAACAGAGAACAATGAGCAGTTCTTC.

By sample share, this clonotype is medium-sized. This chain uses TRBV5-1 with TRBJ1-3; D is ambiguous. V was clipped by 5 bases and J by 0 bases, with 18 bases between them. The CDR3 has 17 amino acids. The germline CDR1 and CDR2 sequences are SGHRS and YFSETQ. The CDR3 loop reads CASSRTGELDSGNTIYF. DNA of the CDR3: TGCGCCAGCAGTCGAACCGGGGAGCTAGACTCTGGAAACACCATATATTTT.

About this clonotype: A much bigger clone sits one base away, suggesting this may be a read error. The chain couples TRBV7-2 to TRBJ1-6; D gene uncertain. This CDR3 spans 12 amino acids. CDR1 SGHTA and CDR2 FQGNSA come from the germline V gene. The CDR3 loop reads CASSFPISPPHF. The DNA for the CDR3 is TGTGCCAGCAGCTTTCCCATTTCACCCCCCCACTTT. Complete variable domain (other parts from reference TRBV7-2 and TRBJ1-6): GAGVSQSPSNKVTEKGKDVELRCDPISGHTALYWYRQSLGQGLEFLIYFQGNSAPDKSGLPSDRFSAERTGGSVSTLTIQRTQQEDSAVYLCASSFPISPPHFGNGTRLTVT.

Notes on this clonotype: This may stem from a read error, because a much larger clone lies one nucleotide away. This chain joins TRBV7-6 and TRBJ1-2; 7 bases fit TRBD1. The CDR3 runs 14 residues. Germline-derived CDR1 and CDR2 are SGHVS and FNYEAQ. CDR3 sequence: CASSPTDRSYGYAF. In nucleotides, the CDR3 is TGTGCCAGCAGCCCAACGGACAGGTCCTATGGCTACGCCTTC.

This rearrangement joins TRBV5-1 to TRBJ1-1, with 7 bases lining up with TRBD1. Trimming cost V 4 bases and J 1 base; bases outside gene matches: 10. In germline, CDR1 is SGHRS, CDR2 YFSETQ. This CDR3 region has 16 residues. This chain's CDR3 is CASSPSGQPQNTEAFF. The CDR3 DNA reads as TGCGCCAGCAGCCCATCGGGACAGCCCCAGAACACTGAAGCTTTCTTT.

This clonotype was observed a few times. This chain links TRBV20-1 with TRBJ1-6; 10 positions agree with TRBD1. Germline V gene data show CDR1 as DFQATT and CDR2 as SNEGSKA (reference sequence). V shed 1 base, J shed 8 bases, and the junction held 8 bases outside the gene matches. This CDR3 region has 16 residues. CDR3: CSARVRTGTGDSPLHF. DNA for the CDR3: TGCAGTGCTAGAGTAAGAACCGGGACAGGGGATTCACCCCTCCACTTT.

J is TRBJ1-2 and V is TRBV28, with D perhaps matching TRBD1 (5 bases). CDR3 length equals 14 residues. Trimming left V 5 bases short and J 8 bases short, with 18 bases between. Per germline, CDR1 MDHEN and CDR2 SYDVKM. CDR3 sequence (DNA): TGTGCCAGCAGTCCACCGGGACTCCAAGGCGGCTACACCTTC. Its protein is CASSPPGLQGGYTF.

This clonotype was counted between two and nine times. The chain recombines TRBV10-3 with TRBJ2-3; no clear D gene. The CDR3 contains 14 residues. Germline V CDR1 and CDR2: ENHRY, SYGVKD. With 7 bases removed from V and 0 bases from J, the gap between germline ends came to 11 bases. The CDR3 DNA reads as TGTGCCATCAAGGGCGCCTTCAGCACAGATACGCAGTATTTT. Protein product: CAIKGAFSTDTQYF.

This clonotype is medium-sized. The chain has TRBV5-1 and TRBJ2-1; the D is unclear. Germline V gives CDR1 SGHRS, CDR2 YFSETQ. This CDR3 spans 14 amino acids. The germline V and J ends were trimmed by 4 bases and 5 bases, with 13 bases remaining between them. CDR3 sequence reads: CASSAELGNNEQFF. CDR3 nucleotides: TGCGCCAGCAGCGCCGAGCTAGGGAACAATGAGCAGTTCTTC.

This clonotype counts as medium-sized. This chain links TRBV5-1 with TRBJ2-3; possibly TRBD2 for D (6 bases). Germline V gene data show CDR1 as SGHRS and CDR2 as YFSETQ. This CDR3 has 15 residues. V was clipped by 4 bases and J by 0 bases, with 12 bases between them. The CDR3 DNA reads TGCGCCAGCAGCCCCTGGAGCGGGAGCACAGATACGCAGTATTTT. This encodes CASSPWSGSTDTQYF.

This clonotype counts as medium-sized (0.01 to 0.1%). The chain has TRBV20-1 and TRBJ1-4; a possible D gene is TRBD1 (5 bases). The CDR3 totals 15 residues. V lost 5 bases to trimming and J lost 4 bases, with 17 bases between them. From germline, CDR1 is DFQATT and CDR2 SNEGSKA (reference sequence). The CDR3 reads CSAARMGLDNEKLFF. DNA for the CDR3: TGCAGTGCTGCCCGTATGGGGCTTGATAATGAAAAACTGTTTTTT.

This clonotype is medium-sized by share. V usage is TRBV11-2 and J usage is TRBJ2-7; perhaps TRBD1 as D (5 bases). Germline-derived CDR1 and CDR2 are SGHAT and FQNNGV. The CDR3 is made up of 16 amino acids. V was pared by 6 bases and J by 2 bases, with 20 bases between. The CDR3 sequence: CASRTPQGPLTYEQYF. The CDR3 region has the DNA TGTGCCAGCAGGACACCCCAGGGCCCTCTTACCTACGAGCAGTACTTC.

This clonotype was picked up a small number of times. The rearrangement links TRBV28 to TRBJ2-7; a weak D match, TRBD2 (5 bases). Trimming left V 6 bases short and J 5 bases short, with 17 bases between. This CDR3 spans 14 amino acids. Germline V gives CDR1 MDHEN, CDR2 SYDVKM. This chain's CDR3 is CASSPEAEDDEQYF. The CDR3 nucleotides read TGTGCCAGCAGCCCAGAGGCGGAGGACGACGAGCAGTACTTC.

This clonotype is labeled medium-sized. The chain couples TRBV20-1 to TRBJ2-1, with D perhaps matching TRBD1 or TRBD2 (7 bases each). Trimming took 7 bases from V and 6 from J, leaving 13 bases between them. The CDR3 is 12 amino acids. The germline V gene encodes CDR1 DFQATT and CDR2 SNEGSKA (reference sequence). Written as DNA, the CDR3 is TGCAGTGAGGGGGGGACAGCCAATGAGCAGTTCTTC. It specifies CSEGGTANEQFF.

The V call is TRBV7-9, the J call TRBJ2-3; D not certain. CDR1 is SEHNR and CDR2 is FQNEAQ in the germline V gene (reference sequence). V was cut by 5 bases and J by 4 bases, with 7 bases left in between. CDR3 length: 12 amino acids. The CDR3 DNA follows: TGTGCCAGCAGCCGGAGCGCAGATACGCAGTATTTT. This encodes CASSRSADTQYF.

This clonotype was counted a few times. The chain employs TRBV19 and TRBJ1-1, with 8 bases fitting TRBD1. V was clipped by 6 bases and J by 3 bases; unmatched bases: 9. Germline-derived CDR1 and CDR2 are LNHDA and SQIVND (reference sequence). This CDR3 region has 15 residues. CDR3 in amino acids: CASRTRGHLDTEAFF. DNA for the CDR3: TGTGCCAGTAGAACCAGGGGGCATCTCGACACTGAAGCTTTCTTT.

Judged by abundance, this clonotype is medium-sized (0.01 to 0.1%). CDR3: CASSLSPDSTNEKLFF. The CDR3 nucleotides read TGTGCCAGCAGTTTATCACCGGACAGCACAAATGAAAAACTGTTTTTT. This chain uses TRBV28 with TRBJ1-4; D possibly corresponds to TRBD1 (6 bases). The CDR3 totals 16 residues. V lost 1 base and J 5 bases, leaving 14 bases between the germline ends. Germline-derived CDR1 and CDR2 are MDHEN and SYDVKM.

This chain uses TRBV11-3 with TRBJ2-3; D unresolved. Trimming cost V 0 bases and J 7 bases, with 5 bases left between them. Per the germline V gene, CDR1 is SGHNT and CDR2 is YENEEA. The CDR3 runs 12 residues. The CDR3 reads CASSLDLNTQYF. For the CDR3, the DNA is TGTGCCAGCAGCTTAGATTTAAATACGCAGTATTTT.

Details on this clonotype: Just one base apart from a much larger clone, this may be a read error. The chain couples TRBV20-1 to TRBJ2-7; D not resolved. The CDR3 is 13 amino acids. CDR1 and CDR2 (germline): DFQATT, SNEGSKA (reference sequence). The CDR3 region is CSAADSLTLEQCF. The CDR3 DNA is TGCAGTGCCGCTGACTCACTAACTCTCGAGCAGTGCTTC.

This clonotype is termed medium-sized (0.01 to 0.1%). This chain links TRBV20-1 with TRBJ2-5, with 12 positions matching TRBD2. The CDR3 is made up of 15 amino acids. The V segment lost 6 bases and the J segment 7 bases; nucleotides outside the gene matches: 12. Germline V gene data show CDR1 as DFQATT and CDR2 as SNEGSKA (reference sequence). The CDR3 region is CSAKTSGGSSGTQYF. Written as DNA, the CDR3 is TGCAGTGCCAAGACTAGCGGGGGCTCTTCGGGGACCCAGTACTTC.

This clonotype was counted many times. The CDR3 DNA follows: TGTGCCAGCAGCTTGGAAACTGGCTATGGCTACACCTTC. It translates to CASSLETGYGYTF. V is TRBV5-6 and J is TRBJ1-2; unclear D gene. V gave up 0 bases and J gave up 4 bases, with 7 bases separating them. CDR3 length equals 13 residues. Germline assignment: CDR1 SGHDT and CDR2 YYEEEE.

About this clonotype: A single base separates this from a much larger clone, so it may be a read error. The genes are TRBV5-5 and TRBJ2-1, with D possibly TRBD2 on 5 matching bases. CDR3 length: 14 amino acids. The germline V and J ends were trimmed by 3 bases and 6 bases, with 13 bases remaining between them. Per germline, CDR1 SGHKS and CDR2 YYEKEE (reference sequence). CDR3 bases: TGTGCCAGCAGCTCCGGGATTAGAGGCAATGAGCAGTTCTTC. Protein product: CASSSGIRGNEQFF.

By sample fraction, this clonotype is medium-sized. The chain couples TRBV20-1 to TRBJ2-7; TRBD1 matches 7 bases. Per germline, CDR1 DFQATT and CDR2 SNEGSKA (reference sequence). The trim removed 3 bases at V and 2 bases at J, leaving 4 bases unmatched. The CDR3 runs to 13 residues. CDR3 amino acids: CSASIDRAYEQYF. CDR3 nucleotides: TGCAGTGCTAGTATAGACAGGGCCTACGAGCAGTACTTC.

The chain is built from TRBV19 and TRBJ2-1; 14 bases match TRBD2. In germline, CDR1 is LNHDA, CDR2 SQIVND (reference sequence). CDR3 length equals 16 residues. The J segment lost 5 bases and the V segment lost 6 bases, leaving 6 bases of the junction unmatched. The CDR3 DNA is TGTGCCAGTAGCAGGGGACTAGCGGGGGCAGACAATGAGCAGTTCTTC. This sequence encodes CASSRGLAGADNEQFF.

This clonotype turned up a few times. The CDR3 DNA reads as TGTGCCAGCAGCAAAGAGCGGACACCTAACACCTACGAGCAGTACTTC. Protein product: CASSKERTPNTYEQYF. V is TRBV21-1 and J is TRBJ2-7; the table gives TRBD1 as D, unverified against the DNA. TRBV21-1 is a recognized pseudogene. This CDR3 region has 16 residues.